This passage covers 29 T cell receptor beta chains from one sample sequenced in a study of CD8 T cells in ankylosing spondylitis. Study-level points and caveats: Made up of several highly homologous variants, a TCR beta motif appeared characteristic of ankylosing spondylitis blood.

TCRdb processed the 5' RACE reads anew with MiXCR; each CDR3 protein has one entry. This table has approximately 540,000 distinct CDR3 sequences, 10% to 15% appearing once. Antigens of these TCRs are unknown. The sequencing input was blood, either unsorted or a sorted T cell fraction (not recorded which). The receptor set was obtained from a male donor with ankylosing spondylitis.

V is TRBV7-2 and J is TRBJ1-4, with 9 bases lining up with TRBD1. The CDR3 extends over 15 amino acids. The germline V gene encodes CDR1 SGHTA and CDR2 FQGNSA. Trimming took 7 bases from V and 8 from J; bases not matched to a gene: 11. CDR3: CASTTDRGREEKLFF. The CDR3 DNA is TGTGCCAGCACCACGGACAGGGGAAGGGAGGAAAAACTGTTTTTT.

This clonotype has only a few counts. The CDR3 nucleotides read TGTGCCAGCAGCCTTAGGGACAGGGGGGTGTATGGCTACACCTTC. Translated: CASSLRDRGVYGYTF. The chain combines TRBV12-3 or TRBV12-4 with TRBJ1-2; TRBD1 aligns across 11 bases. CDR3 size: 15 residues. The V segment lost 6 bases and the J segment 5 bases; nucleotides outside the gene matches: 8.

The chain uses TRBV5-5 and TRBJ2-5; D may correspond to TRBD1 or TRBD2 (6 bases each). Trimming took off 0 bases at V and 5 bases at J, with 14 bases between the two ends. This CDR3 has 15 residues. CDR1 is SGHKS, CDR2 YYEKEE, per germline (reference sequence). Here the CDR3 reads CASSLGGAVDETQYF. CDR3 nucleotide sequence: TGTGCCAGCAGCTTGGGGGGGGCTGTTGACGAGACCCAGTACTTC.

This clonotype was counted between two and nine times. The chain combines TRBV7-6 with TRBJ2-7; 11 bases match TRBD2. The CDR3 runs to 16 residues. Per germline, CDR1 SGHVS and CDR2 FNYEAQ. Trimming removed 5 bases from V and 4 bases from J; junction bases left unmatched: 10. Here the CDR3 reads CASSLPTSGSRYEQYF. The CDR3 DNA sequence: TGTGCCAGCAGCCTCCCCACTAGCGGGAGTCGATACGAGCAGTACTTC.

This clonotype occurred many times. Written as DNA, the CDR3 is TGCAGCGTGCGGGCAGAAGACGAGCAGTACTTC. Amino acids: CSVRAEDEQYF. V gene TRBV29-1 combines with J gene TRBJ2-7; the D gene is possibly TRBD2 (5 bases). The germline V gene has CDR1 SQVTM and CDR2 ANQGSEA. Trimming cost V 6 bases and J 5 bases, with 11 bases left between them. The CDR3 totals 11 residues.

This chain's CDR3 is CASSREQGESNQPQHF. The CDR3 DNA is TGCGCCAGCAGCCGTGAACAGGGGGAAAGCAATCAGCCCCAGCATTTT. J is TRBJ1-5 and V is TRBV4-1; 8 nucleotides match TRBD1. Per the germline V gene, CDR1 is MGHRA and CDR2 is YSYEKL. Trimming took 4 bases from V and 1 from J; bases not matched to a gene: 6. The CDR3 length is 16 residues.

Ten or more counts support this clonotype. This chain uses TRBV24-1 with TRBJ1-1; D remains unclear. The CDR3 is 13 residues long. CDR1 is KGHDR, CDR2 SFDVKD, per germline. Trimming cost V 4 bases and J 1 base, with 6 bases left between them. The CDR3 spells CATSESGNTEAFF. CDR3 bases: TGTGCCACCAGTGAATCTGGGAACACTGAAGCTTTCTTT.

The chain couples TRBV14 to TRBJ2-5, with D tentatively TRBD1 (6 bases). CDR3 length: 14 amino acids. Germline CDR1 reads SGHDN; CDR2 reads FVKESK. The ends were cut back, 3 bases at V and 5 bases at J, with 13 bases in the middle. DNA of the CDR3: TGTGCCAGCAGCCACAGACAGGCCGGGGAGACCCAGTACTTC. It codes for CASSHRQAGETQYF.

A few counts support this clonotype. This chain joins TRBV5-1 and TRBJ1-1; D is unresolved. V was cut by 6 bases and J by 0 bases, with 6 bases left in between. Germline V gene lookup returns CDR1 SGHRS and CDR2 YFSETQ. The CDR3 length is 12 residues. This chain's CDR3 is CASKEMNTEAFF. CDR3 DNA: TGCGCCAGCAAGGAAATGAACACTGAAGCTTTCTTT.

This sequence joins TRBV9 and TRBJ1-1; D might be TRBD1 (5 bases). The V end lost 0 bases, the J end lost 3 bases, and 9 bases lay between the germline ends. The CDR3 consists of 14 residues. Germline CDR1 reads SGDLS; CDR2 reads YYNGEE. The CDR3 DNA sequence: TGTGCCAGCAGCGTAGCCCTACAGGACACTGAAGCTTTCTTT. Its protein is CASSVALQDTEAFF. The whole variable domain, remainder taken from reference TRBV9 and TRBJ1-1, is DSGVTQTPKHLITATGQRVTLRCSPRSGDLSVYWYQQSLDQGLQFLIQYYNGEERAKGNILERFSAQQFPDLHSELNLSSLELGDSALYFCASSVALQDTEAFFGQGTRLTVV.

This clonotype was seen a handful of times. The chain is built from TRBV7-2 and TRBJ1-4, with 7 bases aligning to TRBD1. The CDR3 runs 17 residues. CDR1 is SGHTA, CDR2 FQGNSA, per germline. The V and J ends lost 1 base and 1 base, in that order; junction bases with no gene match: 6. The CDR3 loop is CASSLGERQGTNEKLFF. The CDR3 DNA reads TGTGCCAGCAGCTTAGGGGAAAGACAGGGAACTAATGAAAAACTGTTTTTT.

This clonotype was detected only a few times. This sequence joins TRBV2 and TRBJ2-7; tentative D call: TRBD2 (5 bases). V dropped 7 bases and J dropped 0 bases, with 7 bases sitting between them. The germline CDR1 and CDR2 sequences are SNHLY and FYNNEI. This CDR3 is 12 amino acids long. Written as DNA, the CDR3 is TGTGCCAGCAAGGAGGTCTCCTACGAGCAGTACTTC. It is translated as CASKEVSYEQYF.

This clonotype was recorded a few times. This chain links TRBV10-3 with TRBJ2-3; 10 bases are a match to TRBD2. This CDR3 has 15 amino acids. J was trimmed by 5 bases and V by 3 bases; bases with no gene match: 5. Germline-derived CDR1 and CDR2 are ENHRY and SYGVKD. The CDR3 spells CAISEGLAGEDTQYF. The CDR3 coding sequence is TGTGCCATCAGTGAAGGGCTAGCGGGAGAAGATACGCAGTATTTT.

This clonotype showed up just a few times. The chain combines TRBV24-1 with TRBJ2-2; 8 nucleotides agree with TRBD2. The junction had 4 bases not matched to a gene; V was cut back by 5 bases and J by 3 bases. The CDR3 covers 15 residues. Germline lookup yields CDR1 KGHDR and CDR2 SFDVKD. The CDR3 loop reads CATSVGAGDTGELFF. Here the CDR3 DNA reads TGTGCCACCAGTGTTGGAGCGGGAGACACCGGGGAGCTGTTTTTT.

This chain links TRBV27 with TRBJ2-7, with D possibly being TRBD1 (6 bases). This CDR3 contains 15 residues. Germline CDR1 and CDR2: MNHEY and SMNVEV (reference sequence). The V end was cut by 1 base, the J end by 2 bases, with 12 bases between. CDR3 DNA sequence: TGTGCCAGCAGTTTATTTATGGGGACAACCTACGAGCAGTACTTC. Translation: CASSLFMGTTYEQYF.

The count of this clonotype is one. A clone one base away is much larger, so this may be a read error. This chain connects TRBV24-1 to TRBJ1-5; D unclear. The ends were cut back, 3 bases at V and 4 bases at J, with 3 bases in the middle. Germline V lookup: CDR1 KGHDR, CDR2 SFDVKD. The CDR3 runs 12 residues. CDR3 sequence: CATSDANQPQHF. The DNA of the CDR3 is TGTGCCACCAGTGATGCTAATCAGCCCCAGCATTTT.

The V gene is TRBV9, the J gene TRBJ2-1; the D is unclear. The germline V and J ends were trimmed by 0 bases and 1 base, with 8 bases remaining between them. This CDR3 comprises 15 residues. The germline V gene encodes CDR1 SGDLS and CDR2 YYNGEE. This chain's CDR3 is CASSVEDLSYNEQFF. The CDR3 DNA reads as TGTGCCAGCAGCGTAGAGGATCTTTCCTACAATGAGCAGTTCTTC.

This clonotype was detected many times. The genes are TRBV7-9 and TRBJ1-1; a possible D gene is TRBD1 (5 bases). V lost 5 bases, J lost 4 bases, and 8 bases lay in between. Germline V gene lookup returns CDR1 SEHNR and CDR2 FQNEAQ (reference sequence). The CDR3 consists of 12 residues. The CDR3: CASSRQTTEAFF. The DNA of the CDR3 is TGTGCCAGCAGCAGACAGACCACTGAAGCTTTCTTT.

The rearrangement joins TRBV11-2 to TRBJ1-1; the D is unclear. Germline CDR1 and CDR2: SGHAT and FQNNGV. This CDR3 has 13 amino acids. Trimming left V 4 bases short and J 3 bases short, with 9 bases between. In nucleotides, the CDR3 is TGTGCCAGCAGCTGGGTCGGGGACACTGAAGCTTTCTTT. It codes for CASSWVGDTEAFF. The full variable domain, its missing parts supplied by reference TRBV11-2 and TRBJ1-1, is EAGVAQSPRYKIIEKRQSVAFWCNPISGHATLYWYQQILGQGPKLLIQFQNNGVVDDSQLPKDRFSAERLKGVDSTLKIQPAKLEDSAVYLCASSWVGDTEAFFGQGTRLTVV.

A few counts support this clonotype. The rearrangement uses TRBV3-1 and TRBJ2-1; a weak D match, TRBD2 (6 bases). Between the trimmed V and J ends, which lost 2 bases and 9 bases, there was a span of 20 bases. This CDR3 comprises 16 residues. CDR1 LGHDT and CDR2 YNNKEL come from the germline V gene (reference sequence). CDR3 region: CASSQSSGLPVSEQFF. CDR3 sequence (DNA): TGTGCCAGCAGCCAATCCAGCGGGTTACCGGTGAGTGAGCAGTTCTTC.

In DNA, the CDR3 is TGTGCCAGCGGAGGGACTAGCCGGATCAATGAGCAGTTCTTC. Its protein product is CASGGTSRINEQFF. The chain joins TRBV5-4 to TRBJ2-1; 9 nucleotides agree with TRBD2. CDR1 and CDR2 from the germline V gene are SGHNT and YYREEE (reference sequence). Germline trimming cut 7 bases from V and 6 bases from J; bases unmatched to any gene: 8. The CDR3 has 14 residues.

This chain links TRBV6-1 with TRBJ2-4, with TRBD2 matching over 7 bases. V lost 6 bases to trimming and J lost 5 bases; unmatched junction nucleotides: 10. In germline, CDR1 is MNHNS, CDR2 SASEGT. This CDR3 spans 15 amino acids. This CDR3 reads CASSPGGGRENIQYF. The CDR3 nucleotides are TGTGCCAGCAGCCCCGGGGGAGGGCGGGAAAACATTCAGTACTTC.

The V and J genes are TRBV11-2 and TRBJ2-1; 10 bases map to TRBD1. Germline V gene lookup returns CDR1 SGHAT and CDR2 FQNNGV. This CDR3 comprises 17 residues. With 1 base clipped from V and 7 bases from J, the junction kept 10 bases outside the gene matches. CDR3 sequence reads: CASSLVTGTGDSNEQFF. CDR3 sequence (DNA): TGTGCCAGCAGCTTAGTGACCGGGACAGGGGATAGTAATGAGCAGTTCTTC. Together with reference TRBV11-2 and TRBJ2-1, the CDR3 gives the full variable domain: EAGVAQSPRYKIIEKRQSVAFWCNPISGHATLYWYQQILGQGPKLLIQFQNNGVVDDSQLPKDRFSAERLKGVDSTLKIQPAKLEDSAVYLCASSLVTGTGDSNEQFFGPGTRLTVL.

The chain carries TRBV20-1 and TRBJ2-5, with 8 bases identical to TRBD2. The V segment lost 3 bases and the J segment 2 bases; nucleotides outside the gene matches: 14. Per the germline V gene, CDR1 is DFQATT and CDR2 is SNEGSKA (reference sequence). The CDR3 is made up of 17 amino acids. CDR3 amino acids: CSASSSGSWNVQETQYF. For the CDR3, the DNA is TGCAGTGCTAGTTCCAGCGGGAGTTGGAACGTTCAAGAGACCCAGTACTTC.

This clonotype was recorded many times. This chain connects TRBV20-1 to TRBJ2-5, with 13 positions matching TRBD2. From germline, CDR1 is DFQATT and CDR2 SNEGSKA (reference sequence). The CDR3 loop spans 15 amino acids. V was clipped by 6 bases and J by 9 bases; unmatched bases: 13. CDR3 region: CSASPRTSGGRAQYF. In DNA, the CDR3 is TGCAGTGCATCCCCTAGGACTAGCGGGGGAAGGGCCCAGTACTTC.

This clonotype has only a few counts. This chain links TRBV20-1 with TRBJ2-7; no clear D gene. V was clipped by 4 bases and J by 1 base, with 8 bases between them. The CDR3 totals 12 residues. The germline V gene has CDR1 DFQATT and CDR2 SNEGSKA (reference sequence). This chain's CDR3 is CSATFHSYEQYF. The CDR3 DNA sequence: TGCAGTGCTACATTCCATTCCTACGAGCAGTACTTC.

The chain recombines TRBV20-1 with TRBJ1-5, with 7 bases that match TRBD1. V gave up 1 base and J gave up 5 bases; unmatched junction bases: 14. The CDR3 is 17 amino acids. Per germline, CDR1 DFQATT and CDR2 SNEGSKA (reference sequence). CDR3 residues: CSARGWGVTGTDQPQHF. CDR3 DNA sequence: TGCAGTGCTAGAGGTTGGGGAGTTACCGGGACAGATCAGCCCCAGCATTTT.

This clonotype has a handful of counts. The rearrangement joins TRBV12-3 or TRBV12-4 to TRBJ2-1; D is uncertain. This CDR3 is built from 14 residues. V lost 6 bases and J lost 0, with 9 bases in between. CDR3 amino acids: CASRAESSYNEQFF. CDR3 DNA sequence: TGTGCCAGCAGGGCCGAGAGCTCCTACAATGAGCAGTTCTTC.

J is TRBJ1-1 and V is TRBV2, with D tentatively TRBD1 (5 bases). The CDR3 is 14 amino acids. V was trimmed by 3 bases and J by 4 bases, leaving 12 bases between them. Germline CDR1 is SNHLY and CDR2 is FYNNEI. The CDR3 bases are TGTGCCAGCAGTGAGGGACCGATAATCACTGAAGCTTTCTTT. Translated: CASSEGPIITEAFF. Full variable domain (rest looked up from reference TRBV2 and TRBJ1-1): EPEVTQTPSHQVTQMGQEVILRCVPISNHLYFYWYRQILGQKVEFLVSFYNNEISEKSEIFDDQFSVERPDGSNFTLKIRSTKLEDSAMYFCASSEGPIITEAFFGQGTRLTVV.